This T cell receptor beta chain was obtained from a study of cytomegalovirus exposure and HLA in healthy donors. V dropped 5 bases and J dropped 8; count of bases not matched to a gene: 7. Germline V gene lookup returns CDR1 SQVTM and CDR2 ANQGSEA. The CDR3 is 13 amino acids. The PCR employed 60 Vbeta primers together with 13 Jbeta primers. The data were produced by immunoSEQ multiplex PCR, yet TCRdb's version contains in-frame clones alone and is incomplete. The sample's table shows about 82,000 clones. The sequence was obtained from a woman in her twenties or thirties in good health and CMV-seronegative. The chain employs TRBV29-1 and TRBJ1-2, with 11 bases fitting TRBD1. Sequenced input: PBMCs. The CDR3: CSVTRGQGDGYTF. In DNA form, the CDR3 reads TGCAGCGTTACGAGGGGACAGGGGGACGGCTACACCTTC.